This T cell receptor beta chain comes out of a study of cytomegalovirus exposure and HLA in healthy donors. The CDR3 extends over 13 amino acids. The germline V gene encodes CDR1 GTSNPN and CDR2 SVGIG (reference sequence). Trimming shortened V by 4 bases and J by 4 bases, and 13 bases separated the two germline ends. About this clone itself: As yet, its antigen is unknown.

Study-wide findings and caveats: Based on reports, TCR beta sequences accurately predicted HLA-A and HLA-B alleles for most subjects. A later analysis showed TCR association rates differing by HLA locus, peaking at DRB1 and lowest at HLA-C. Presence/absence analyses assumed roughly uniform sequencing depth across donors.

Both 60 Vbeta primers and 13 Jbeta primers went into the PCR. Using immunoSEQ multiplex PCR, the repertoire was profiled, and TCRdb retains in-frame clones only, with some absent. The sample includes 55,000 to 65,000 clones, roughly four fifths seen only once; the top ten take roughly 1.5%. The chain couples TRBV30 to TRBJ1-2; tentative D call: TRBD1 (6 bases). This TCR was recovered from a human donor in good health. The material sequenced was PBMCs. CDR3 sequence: CAWNGNRAYGYTF. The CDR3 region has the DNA TGTGCCTGGAACGGAAACAGGGCCTATGGCTACACCTTC.